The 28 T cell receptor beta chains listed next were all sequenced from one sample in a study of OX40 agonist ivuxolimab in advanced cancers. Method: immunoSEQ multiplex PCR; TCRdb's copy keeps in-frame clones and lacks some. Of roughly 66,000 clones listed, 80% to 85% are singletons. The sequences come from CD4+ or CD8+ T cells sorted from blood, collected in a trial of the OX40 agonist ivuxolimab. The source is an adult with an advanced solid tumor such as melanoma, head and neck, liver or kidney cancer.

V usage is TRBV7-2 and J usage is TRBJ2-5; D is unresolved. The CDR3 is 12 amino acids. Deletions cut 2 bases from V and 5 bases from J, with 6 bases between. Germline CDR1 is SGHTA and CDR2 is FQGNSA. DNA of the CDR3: TGTGCCAGCAGCTTAACGCTGGAGACCCAGTACTTC. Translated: CASSLTLETQYF.

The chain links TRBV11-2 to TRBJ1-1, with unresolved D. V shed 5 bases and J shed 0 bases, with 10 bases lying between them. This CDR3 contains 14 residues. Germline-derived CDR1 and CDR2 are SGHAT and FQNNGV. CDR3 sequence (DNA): TGTGCCAGCAGCACTGCGCAGGTGAACACTGAAGCTTTCTTT. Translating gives CASSTAQVNTEAFF.

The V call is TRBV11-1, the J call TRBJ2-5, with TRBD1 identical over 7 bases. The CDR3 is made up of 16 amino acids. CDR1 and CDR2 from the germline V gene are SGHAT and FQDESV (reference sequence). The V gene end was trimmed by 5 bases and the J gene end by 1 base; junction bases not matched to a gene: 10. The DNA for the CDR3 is TGTGCCAGCAGCCGTGGGACAGCTACAATCCAAGAGACCCAGTACTTC. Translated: CASSRGTATIQETQYF. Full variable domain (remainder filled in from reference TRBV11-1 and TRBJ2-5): EAEVAQSPRYKITEKSQAVAFWCDPISGHATLYWYRQILGQGPELLVQFQDESVVDDSQLPKDRFSAERLKGVDSTLKIQPAELGDSAMYLCASSRGTATIQETQYFGPGTRLLVL.

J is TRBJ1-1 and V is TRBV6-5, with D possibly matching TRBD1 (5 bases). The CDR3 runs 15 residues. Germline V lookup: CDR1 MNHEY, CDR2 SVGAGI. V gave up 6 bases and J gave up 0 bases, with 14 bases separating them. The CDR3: CASSLGGVMNTEAFF. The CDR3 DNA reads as TGTGCCAGCAGCCTGGGGGGGGTAATGAACACTGAAGCTTTCTTT.

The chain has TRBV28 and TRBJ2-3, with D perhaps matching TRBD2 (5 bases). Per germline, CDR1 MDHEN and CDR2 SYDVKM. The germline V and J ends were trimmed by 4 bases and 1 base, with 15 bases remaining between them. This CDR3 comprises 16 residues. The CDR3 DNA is TGTGCCAGCAGTTCCCGGGGTGTTGGCGGCACAGATACGCAGTATTTT. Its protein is CASSSRGVGGTDTQYF.

CDR3: CAWGRGIGYTF. The DNA for the CDR3 is TGTGCCTGGGGCCGTGGGATAGGCTACACCTTC. The chain carries TRBV30 and TRBJ1-2; D ambiguous. V was pared by 5 bases and J by 8 bases, with 12 bases between. The CDR3 contains 11 residues. CDR1 is GTSNPN, CDR2 SVGIG, per germline (reference sequence).

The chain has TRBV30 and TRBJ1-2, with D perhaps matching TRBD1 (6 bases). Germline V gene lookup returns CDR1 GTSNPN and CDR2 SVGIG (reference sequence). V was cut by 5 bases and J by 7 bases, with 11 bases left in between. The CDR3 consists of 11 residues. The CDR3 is CAWEQGGGYTF. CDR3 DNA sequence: TGTGCCTGGGAACAGGGCGGTGGCTACACCTTC. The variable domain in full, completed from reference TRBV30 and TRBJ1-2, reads SQTIHQWPATLVQPVGSPLSLECTVEGTSNPNLYWYRQAAGRGLQLLFYSVGIGQISSEVPQNLSASRPQDRQFILSSKKLLLSDSGFYLCAWEQGGGYTFGSGTRLTVV.

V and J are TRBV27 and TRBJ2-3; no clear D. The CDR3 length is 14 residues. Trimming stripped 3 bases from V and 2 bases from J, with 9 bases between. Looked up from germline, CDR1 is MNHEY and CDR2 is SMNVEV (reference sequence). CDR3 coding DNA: TGTGCCAGCAGTTTTTCTGGGAACACAGATACGCAGTATTTT. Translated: CASSFSGNTDTQYF.

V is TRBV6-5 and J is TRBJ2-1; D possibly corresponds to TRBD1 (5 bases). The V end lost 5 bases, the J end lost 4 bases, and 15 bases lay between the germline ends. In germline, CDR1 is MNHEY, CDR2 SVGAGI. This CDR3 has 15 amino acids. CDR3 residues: CASSQGGHHYNEQFF. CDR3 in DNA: TGTGCCAGCAGTCAGGGCGGACACCATTACAATGAGCAGTTCTTC.

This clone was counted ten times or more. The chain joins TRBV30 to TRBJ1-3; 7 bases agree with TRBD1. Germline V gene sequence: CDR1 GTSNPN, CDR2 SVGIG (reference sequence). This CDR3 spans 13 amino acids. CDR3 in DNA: TGTGCACACGACAGGGCTGGTGGAAACACCATATATTTT. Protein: CAHDRAGGNTIYF.

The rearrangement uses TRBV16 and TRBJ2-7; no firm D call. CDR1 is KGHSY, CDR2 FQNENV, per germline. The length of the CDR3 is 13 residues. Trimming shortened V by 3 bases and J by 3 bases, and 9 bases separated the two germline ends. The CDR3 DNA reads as TGTGCCAGCAGCCAGCTCGGTGGCTACGAGCAGTACTTC. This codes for CASSQLGGYEQYF.

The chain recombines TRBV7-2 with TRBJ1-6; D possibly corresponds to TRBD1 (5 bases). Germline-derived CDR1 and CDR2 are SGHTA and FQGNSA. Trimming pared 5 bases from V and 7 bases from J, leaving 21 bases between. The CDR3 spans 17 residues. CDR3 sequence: CASSAGGLGTGNSPLHF. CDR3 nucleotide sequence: TGTGCCAGCAGCGCCGGTGGTCTAGGGACGGGGAATTCACCCCTCCACTTT.

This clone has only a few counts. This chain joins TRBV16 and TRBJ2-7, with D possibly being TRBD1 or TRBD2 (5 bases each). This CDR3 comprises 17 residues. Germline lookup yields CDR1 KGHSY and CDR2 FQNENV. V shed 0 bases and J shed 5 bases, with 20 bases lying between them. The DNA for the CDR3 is TGTGCCAGCAGCCAATCCCTATTAGGGGCAGGGAGTGACGAGCAGTACTTC. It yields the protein CASSQSLLGAGSDEQYF.

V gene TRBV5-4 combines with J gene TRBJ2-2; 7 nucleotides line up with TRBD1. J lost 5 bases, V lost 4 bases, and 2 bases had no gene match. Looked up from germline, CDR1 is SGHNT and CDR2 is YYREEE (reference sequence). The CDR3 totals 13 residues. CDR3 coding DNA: TGTGCCAGCAGCAGGGACAGTACCGGGGAGCTGTTTTTT. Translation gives CASSRDSTGELFF.

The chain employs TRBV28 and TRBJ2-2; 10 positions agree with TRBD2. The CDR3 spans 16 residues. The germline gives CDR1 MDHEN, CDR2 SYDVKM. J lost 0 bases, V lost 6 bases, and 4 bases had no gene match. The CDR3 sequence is CASRLAGGANTGELFF. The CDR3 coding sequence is TGTGCCAGCAGGTTAGCGGGAGGAGCGAACACCGGGGAGCTGTTTTTT.

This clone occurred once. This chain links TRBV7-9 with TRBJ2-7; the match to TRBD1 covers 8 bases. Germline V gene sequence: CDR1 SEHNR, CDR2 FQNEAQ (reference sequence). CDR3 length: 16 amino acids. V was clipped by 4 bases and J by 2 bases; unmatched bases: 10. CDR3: CASSSTQTGETYEQYF. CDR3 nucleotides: TGTGCCAGCAGCTCTACCCAGACAGGGGAAACCTACGAGCAGTACTTC.

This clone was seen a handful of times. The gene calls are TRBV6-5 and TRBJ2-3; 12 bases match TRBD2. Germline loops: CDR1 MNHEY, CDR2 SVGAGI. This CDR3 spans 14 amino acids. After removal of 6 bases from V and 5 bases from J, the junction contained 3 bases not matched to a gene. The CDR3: CASSLGLAGDTQYF. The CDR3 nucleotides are TGTGCCAGCAGCCTGGGACTAGCGGGAGATACGCAGTATTTT.

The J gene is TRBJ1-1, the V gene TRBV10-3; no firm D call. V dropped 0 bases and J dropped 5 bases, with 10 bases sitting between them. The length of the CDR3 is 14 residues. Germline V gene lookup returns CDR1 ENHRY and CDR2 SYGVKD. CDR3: CAISESAGLTEAFF. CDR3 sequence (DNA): TGTGCCATCAGTGAGTCGGCGGGGTTGACTGAAGCTTTCTTT.

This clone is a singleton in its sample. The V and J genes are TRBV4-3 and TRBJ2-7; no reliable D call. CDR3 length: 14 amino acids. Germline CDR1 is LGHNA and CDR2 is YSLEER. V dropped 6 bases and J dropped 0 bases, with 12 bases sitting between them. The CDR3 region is CASSRDGTSYEQYF. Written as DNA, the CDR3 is TGCGCCAGCAGTCGCGACGGAACCTCCTACGAGCAGTACTTC.

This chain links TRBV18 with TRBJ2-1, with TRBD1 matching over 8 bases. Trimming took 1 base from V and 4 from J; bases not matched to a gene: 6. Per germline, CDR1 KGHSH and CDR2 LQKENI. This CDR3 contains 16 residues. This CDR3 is CASSPRQGAEYNEQFF. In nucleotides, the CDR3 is TGTGCCAGCTCACCACGCCAGGGGGCTGAATACAATGAGCAGTTCTTC.

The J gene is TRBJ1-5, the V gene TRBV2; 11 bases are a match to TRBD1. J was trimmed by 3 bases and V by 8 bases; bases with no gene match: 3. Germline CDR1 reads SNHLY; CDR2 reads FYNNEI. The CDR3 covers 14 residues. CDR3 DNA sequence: TGTGCCAGCCGGGACAGGGGGATCAATCAGCCCCAGCATTTT. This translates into CASRDRGINQPQHF.

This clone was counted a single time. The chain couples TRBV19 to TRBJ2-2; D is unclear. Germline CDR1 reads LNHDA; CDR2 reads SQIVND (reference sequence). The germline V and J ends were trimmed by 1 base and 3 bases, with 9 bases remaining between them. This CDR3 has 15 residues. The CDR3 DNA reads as TGTGCCAGTAGTATAGGTTACCCCGACACCGGGGAGCTGTTTTTT. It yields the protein CASSIGYPDTGELFF.

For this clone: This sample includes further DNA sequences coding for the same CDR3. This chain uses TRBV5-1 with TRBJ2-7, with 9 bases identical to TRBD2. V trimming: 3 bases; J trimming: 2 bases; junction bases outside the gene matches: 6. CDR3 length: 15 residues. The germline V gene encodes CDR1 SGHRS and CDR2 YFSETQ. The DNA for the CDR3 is TGCGCCAGCAGCTCCGGGACTAGCAAACCCTACGAGCAGTACTTC. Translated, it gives CASSSGTSKPYEQYF.

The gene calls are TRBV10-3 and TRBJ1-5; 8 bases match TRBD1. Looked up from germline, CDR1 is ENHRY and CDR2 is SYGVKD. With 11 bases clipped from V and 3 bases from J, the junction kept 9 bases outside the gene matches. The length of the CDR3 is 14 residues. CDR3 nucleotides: TGTGCCGTAGCTGGGACAGGTGACAATCAGCCCCAGCATTTT. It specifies CAVAGTGDNQPQHF.

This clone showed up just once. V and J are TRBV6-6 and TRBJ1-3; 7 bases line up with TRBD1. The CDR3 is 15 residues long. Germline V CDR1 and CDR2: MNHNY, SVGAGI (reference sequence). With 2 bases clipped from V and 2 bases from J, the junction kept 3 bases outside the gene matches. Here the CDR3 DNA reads TGTGCCAGCAGTTACCCGACAGGGACTGGAAACACCATATATTTT. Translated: CASSYPTGTGNTIYF.

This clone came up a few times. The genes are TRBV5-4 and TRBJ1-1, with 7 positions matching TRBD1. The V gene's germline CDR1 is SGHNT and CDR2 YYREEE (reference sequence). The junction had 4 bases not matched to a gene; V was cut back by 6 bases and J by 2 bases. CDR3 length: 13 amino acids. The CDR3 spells CASNQGGNTEAFF. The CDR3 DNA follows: TGTGCCAGCAACCAGGGGGGCAACACTGAAGCTTTCTTT.

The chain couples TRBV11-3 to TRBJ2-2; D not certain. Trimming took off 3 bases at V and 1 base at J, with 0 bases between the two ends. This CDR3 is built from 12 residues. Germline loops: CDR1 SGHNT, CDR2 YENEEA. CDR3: CASSLNTGELFF. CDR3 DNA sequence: TGTGCCAGCAGCTTGAACACCGGGGAGCTGTTTTTT.

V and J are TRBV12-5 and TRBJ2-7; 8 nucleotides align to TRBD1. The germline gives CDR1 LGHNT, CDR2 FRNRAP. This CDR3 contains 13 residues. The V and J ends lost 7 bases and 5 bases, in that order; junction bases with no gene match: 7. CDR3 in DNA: TGTGCTAGTGTCCAGGGGGCTCTGGACGAGCAGTACTTC. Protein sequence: CASVQGALDEQYF.